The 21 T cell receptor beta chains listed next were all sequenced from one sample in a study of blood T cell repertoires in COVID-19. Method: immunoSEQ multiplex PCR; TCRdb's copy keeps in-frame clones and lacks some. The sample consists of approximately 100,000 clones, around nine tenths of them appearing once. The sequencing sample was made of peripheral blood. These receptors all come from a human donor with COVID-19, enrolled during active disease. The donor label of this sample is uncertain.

The CDR3, as DNA: TGTGCCAGCAGCAGGGGGGGGGAGATGAACACTGAAGCTTTCTTT. Its protein is CASSRGGEMNTEAFF. The V and J genes are TRBV3-1 (or the pseudogene TRBV3-2) and TRBJ1-1; a possible D gene is TRBD1 (6 bases). The germline V and J ends were trimmed by 5 bases and 0 bases, with 13 bases remaining between them. The CDR3 covers 15 residues. Per the germline V gene, CDR1 is LGHDT and CDR2 is YNNKEL (reference sequence).

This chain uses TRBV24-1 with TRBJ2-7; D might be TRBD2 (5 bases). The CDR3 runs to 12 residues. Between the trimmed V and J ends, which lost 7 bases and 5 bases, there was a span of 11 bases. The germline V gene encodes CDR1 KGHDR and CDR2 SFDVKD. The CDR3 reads CATSEGYHEQYF. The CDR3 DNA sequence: TGTGCCACCAGCGAGGGTTACCACGAGCAGTACTTC.

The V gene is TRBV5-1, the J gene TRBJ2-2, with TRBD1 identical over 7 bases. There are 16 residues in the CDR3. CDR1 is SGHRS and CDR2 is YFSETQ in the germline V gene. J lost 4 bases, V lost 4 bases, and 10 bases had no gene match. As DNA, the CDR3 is TGCGCCAGCAGCCGAGCAGGACAGGAGTTCACCGGGGAGCTGTTTTTT. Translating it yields CASSRAGQEFTGELFF.

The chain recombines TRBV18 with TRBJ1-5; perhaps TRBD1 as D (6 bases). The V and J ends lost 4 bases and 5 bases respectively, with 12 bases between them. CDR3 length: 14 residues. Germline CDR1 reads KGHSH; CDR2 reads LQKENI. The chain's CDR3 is CASSLTGYDQPQHF. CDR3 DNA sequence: TGTGCCAGCTCACTTACAGGGTACGATCAGCCCCAGCATTTT.

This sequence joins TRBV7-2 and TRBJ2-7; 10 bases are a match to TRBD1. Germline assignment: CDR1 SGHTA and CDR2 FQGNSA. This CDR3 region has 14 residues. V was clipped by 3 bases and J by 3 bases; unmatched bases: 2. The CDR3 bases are TGTGCCAGCAGCTTGGGACAGGGGTTCTACGAGCAGTACTTC. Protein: CASSLGQGFYEQYF. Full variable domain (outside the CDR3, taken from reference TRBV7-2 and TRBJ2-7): GAGVSQSPSNKVTEKGKDVELRCDPISGHTALYWYRQSLGQGLEFLIYFQGNSAPDKSGLPSDRFSAERTGGSVSTLTIQRTQQEDSAVYLCASSLGQGFYEQYFGPGTRLTVT.

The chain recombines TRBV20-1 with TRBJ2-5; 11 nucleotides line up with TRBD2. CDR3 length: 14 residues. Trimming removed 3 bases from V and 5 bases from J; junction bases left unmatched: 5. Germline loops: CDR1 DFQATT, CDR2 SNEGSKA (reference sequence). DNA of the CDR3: TGCAGTGCTAGTAGCGGGGGGGCCTGGGAGACCCAGTACTTC. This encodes CSASSGGAWETQYF.

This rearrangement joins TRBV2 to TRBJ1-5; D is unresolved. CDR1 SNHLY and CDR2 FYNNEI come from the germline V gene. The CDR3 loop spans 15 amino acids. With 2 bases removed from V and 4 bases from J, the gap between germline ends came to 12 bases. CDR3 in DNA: TGTGCCAGCAGTGAATGGACGGGGAGAAATCAGCCCCAGCATTTT. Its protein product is CASSEWTGRNQPQHF.

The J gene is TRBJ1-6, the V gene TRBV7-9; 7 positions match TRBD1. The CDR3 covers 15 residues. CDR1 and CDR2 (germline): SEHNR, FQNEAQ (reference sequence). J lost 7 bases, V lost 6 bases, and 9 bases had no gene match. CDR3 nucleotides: TGTGCCAGCAGTTACGACAGGGTTGAAAATTCACCCCTCCACTTT. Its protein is CASSYDRVENSPLHF. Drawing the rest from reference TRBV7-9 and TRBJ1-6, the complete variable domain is DTGVSQNPRHKITKRGQNVTFRCDPISEHNRLYWYRQTLGQGPEFLTYFQNEAQLEKSRLLSDRFSAERPKGSFSTLEIQRTEQGDSAMYLCASSYDRVENSPLHFGNGTRLTVT.

The DNA of the CDR3 is TGTGCCAGCAGACGGGGACAGTACCTTTACGAGCAGTACTTC. Its translation: CASRRGQYLYEQYF. This chain uses TRBV6-5 with TRBJ2-7, with TRBD1 identical over 7 bases. Germline loops: CDR1 MNHEY, CDR2 SVGAGI. V shed 6 bases, J shed 4 bases, and the junction held 9 bases outside the gene matches. This CDR3 is built from 14 residues.

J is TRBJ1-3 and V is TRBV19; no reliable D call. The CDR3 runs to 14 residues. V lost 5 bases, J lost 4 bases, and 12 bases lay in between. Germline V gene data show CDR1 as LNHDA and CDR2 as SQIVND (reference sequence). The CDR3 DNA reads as TGTGCCAGTAGTGAGCAGGTAGCGGGAAACACCATATATTTT. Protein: CASSEQVAGNTIYF.

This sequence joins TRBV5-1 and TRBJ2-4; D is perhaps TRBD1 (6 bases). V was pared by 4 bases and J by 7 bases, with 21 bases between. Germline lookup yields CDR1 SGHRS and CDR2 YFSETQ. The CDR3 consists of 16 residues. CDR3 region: CASSRPGRGELNIQYF. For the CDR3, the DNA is TGCGCCAGCAGCCGGCCGGGCAGGGGCGAGTTGAACATTCAGTACTTC.

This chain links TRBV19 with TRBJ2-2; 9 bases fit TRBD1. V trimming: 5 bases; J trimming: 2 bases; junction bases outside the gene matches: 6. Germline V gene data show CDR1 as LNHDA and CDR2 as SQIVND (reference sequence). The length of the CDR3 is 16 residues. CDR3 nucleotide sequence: TGTGCCAGTAGTCCACAGGGGGCCAGCAACACCGGGGAGCTGTTTTTT. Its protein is CASSPQGASNTGELFF. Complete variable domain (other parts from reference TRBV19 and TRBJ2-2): DGGITQSPKYLFRKEGQNVTLSCEQNLNHDAMYWYRQDPGQGLRLIYYSQIVNDFQKGDIAEGYSVSREKKESFPLTVTSAQKNPTAFYLCASSPQGASNTGELFFGEGSRLTVL.

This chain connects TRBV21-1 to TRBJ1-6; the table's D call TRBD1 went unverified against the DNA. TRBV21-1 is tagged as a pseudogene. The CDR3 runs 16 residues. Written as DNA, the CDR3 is TGTGCCAGCAGCAAAGATGGGGGGACAGTAAGTTCACCCCTCCACTTT. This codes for CASSKDGGTVSSPLHF.

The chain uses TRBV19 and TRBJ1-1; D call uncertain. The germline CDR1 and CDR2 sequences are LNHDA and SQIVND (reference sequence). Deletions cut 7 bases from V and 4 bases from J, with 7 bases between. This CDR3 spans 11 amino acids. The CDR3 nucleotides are TGTGCCAGTAATGGCGGCACTGAAGCTTTCTTT. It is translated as CASNGGTEAFF.

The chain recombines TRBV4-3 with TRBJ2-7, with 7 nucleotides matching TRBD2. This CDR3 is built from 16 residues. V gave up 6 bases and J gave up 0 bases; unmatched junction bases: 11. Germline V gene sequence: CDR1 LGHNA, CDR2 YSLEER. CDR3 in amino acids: CASRQVSSGGSYEQYF. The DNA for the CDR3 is TGCGCCAGCAGACAGGTCTCTAGCGGCGGCTCCTACGAGCAGTACTTC.

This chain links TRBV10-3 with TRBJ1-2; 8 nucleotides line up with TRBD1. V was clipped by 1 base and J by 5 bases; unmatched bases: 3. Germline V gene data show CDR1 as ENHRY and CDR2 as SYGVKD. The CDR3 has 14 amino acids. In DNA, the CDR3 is TGTGCCATCAGTGAGTTACAGGGGGAATATGGCTACACCTTC. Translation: CAISELQGEYGYTF.

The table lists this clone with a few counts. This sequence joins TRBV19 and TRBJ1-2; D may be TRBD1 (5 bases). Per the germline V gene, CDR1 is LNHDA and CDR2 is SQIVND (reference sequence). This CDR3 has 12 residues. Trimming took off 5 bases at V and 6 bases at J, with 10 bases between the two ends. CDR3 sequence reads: CASSRQGNGYTF. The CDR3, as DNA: TGTGCCAGTAGTCGGCAGGGAAATGGCTACACCTTC.

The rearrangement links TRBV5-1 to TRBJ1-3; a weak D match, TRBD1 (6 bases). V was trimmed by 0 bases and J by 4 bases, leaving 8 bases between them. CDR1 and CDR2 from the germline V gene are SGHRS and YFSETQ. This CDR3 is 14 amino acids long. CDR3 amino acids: CASSLAGEGNTIYF. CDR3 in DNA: TGCGCCAGCAGCTTGGCAGGGGAGGGAAACACCATATATTTT. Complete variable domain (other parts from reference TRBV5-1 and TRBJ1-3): KAGVTQTPRYLIKTRGQQVTLSCSPISGHRSVSWYQQTPGQGLQFLFEYFSETQRNKGNFPGRFSGRQFSNSRSEMNVSTLELGDSALYLCASSLAGEGNTIYFGEGSWLTVV.

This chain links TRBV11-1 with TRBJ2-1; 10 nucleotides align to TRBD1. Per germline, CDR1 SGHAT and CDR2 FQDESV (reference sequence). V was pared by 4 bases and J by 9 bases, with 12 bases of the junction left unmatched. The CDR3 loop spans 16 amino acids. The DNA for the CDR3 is TGTGCCAGCAGCTCCCCGGGACAGGGGCCCTTTGTTGAGCAGTTCTTC. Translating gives CASSSPGQGPFVEQFF.

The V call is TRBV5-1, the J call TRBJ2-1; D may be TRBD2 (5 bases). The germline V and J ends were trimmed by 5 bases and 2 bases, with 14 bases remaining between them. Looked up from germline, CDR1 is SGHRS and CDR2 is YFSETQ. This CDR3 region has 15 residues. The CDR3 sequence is CASRAVGGPYNEQFF. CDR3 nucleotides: TGCGCCAGCAGGGCCGTTGGAGGCCCCTACAATGAGCAGTTCTTC.

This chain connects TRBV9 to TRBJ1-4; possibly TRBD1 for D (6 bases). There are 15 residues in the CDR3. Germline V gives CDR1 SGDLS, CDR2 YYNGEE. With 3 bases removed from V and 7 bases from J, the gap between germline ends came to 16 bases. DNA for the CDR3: TGTGCCAGCAGCGCCGGTATGGCGGGGGCTGAAAAACTGTTTTTT. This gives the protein CASSAGMAGAEKLFF.